This TCR beta chain was sequenced in a study of blood T cell repertoires in COVID-19. Authors' analysis steps: Amplifying reference gene primers gave estimates of nucleated cell counts. Sequenced by immunoSEQ multiplex PCR; TCRdb stores in-frame clones only, minus some. That table furnishes V, J and clone size, whereas the DNA furnished D and trimming. The sample consists of over 200,000 clones, 75% to 90% of them appearing once. The CDR3 extends over 12 amino acids. Germline loops: CDR1 MDHEN, CDR2 SYDVKM. Trimming took 4 bases from V and 4 from J, leaving 7 bases between them. The sequenced sample consisted of peripheral blood. The TCR sequence derives from a human donor in a cohort sampled during active COVID-19. The chain combines TRBV28 with TRBJ2-5; D is possibly TRBD2 (5 bases). The CDR3 sequence is CASSSGLETQYF. CDR3 bases: TGTGCCAGCAGTTCCGGACTAGAGACCCAGTACTTC.